A single sample gave rise to the 27 T cell receptor beta chains below, sequenced in a study of a mutant IDH1 vaccine in newly diagnosed glioma. Their recognized antigens are unknown. Time point given: week 11, during vaccination. Each dose of the vaccine consisted of 300 ug of mutant IDH1 20-mer peptide, with topical imiquimod. Assay: immunoSEQ multiplex PCR; the TCRdb copy retains only in-frame clones and omits some. The repertoire holds some 60,000 clones, with roughly 80% as singletons. This sample comprised PBMCs, obtained from a glioma patient whose treatment included an IDH1 peptide vaccine. Receptors originate from a young man with glioma.

The genes are TRBV7-2 and TRBJ2-6, with D uncertain. V was trimmed by 1 base and J by 4 bases, leaving 2 bases between them. Germline V lookup: CDR1 SGHTA, CDR2 FQGNSA. There are 13 residues in the CDR3. As DNA, the CDR3 is TGTGCCAGCAGCTTAGGGGGGGCCAACGTCCTGACTTTC. Amino acid sequence: CASSLGGANVLTF.

The chain links TRBV27 to TRBJ2-3; the D gene is possibly TRBD2 (5 bases). V lost 4 bases, J lost 8 bases, and 16 bases lay in between. Germline values: CDR1 MNHEY, CDR2 SMNVEV (reference sequence). This CDR3 region has 14 residues. CDR3 region: CASSYGGSWVTQYF. The CDR3 coding sequence is TGTGCCAGCAGTTACGGTGGGAGTTGGGTTACGCAGTATTTT.

CDR3 amino acids: CASSLSGGEAFF. The CDR3 bases are TGTGCCAGCAGTTTAAGCGGGGGGGAGGCTTTCTTT. The chain employs TRBV27 and TRBJ1-1; D possibly corresponds to TRBD1 (5 bases). Germline V gene sequence: CDR1 MNHEY, CDR2 SMNVEV (reference sequence). This CDR3 is built from 12 residues. V was trimmed by 2 bases and J by 11 bases, leaving 12 bases between them.

The chain is built from TRBV7-9 and TRBJ2-1; TRBD2 is a possible D gene (5 bases). V lost 1 base to trimming and J lost 10 bases, with 11 bases between them. CDR3 length: 13 residues. Germline V CDR1 and CDR2: SEHNR, FQNEAQ (reference sequence). The CDR3, as DNA: TGTGCCAGCAGCTTAGGAGGGCCCGGCGAGCAGTTCTTC. This gives the protein CASSLGGPGEQFF.

The chain has TRBV5-4 and TRBJ1-1; unclear D gene. Trimming removed 4 bases from V and 6 bases from J, with 13 bases in between. The CDR3 sequence is 13 residues long. In germline, CDR1 is SGHNT, CDR2 YYREEE (reference sequence). The DNA of the CDR3 is TGTGCCAGCAGCCAGAGAGGGTCCCCTGAAGCTTTCTTT. Protein product: CASSQRGSPEAFF.

The rearrangement links TRBV25-1 to TRBJ2-7; TRBD1 aligns across 7 bases. This CDR3 is built from 16 residues. Germline V gene sequence: CDR1 MGHDK, CDR2 SYGVNS. After removal of 2 bases from V and 1 base from J, the junction contained 8 bases not matched to a gene. The CDR3 is CASSETNRGTSYEQYF. Written as DNA, the CDR3 is TGTGCCAGCAGTGAAACAAACAGGGGCACTTCCTACGAGCAGTACTTC.

This clone was seen a single time. CDR3 bases: TGTGCCAGTAGTACAACTAGCGGGAGGGGCGAGCAGTACTTC. As protein: CASSTTSGRGEQYF. V usage is TRBV19 and J usage is TRBJ2-7; 13 positions match TRBD2. V shed 4 bases and J 6 bases; nucleotides not matched to a gene: 3. The CDR3 extends over 14 amino acids. Germline V CDR1 and CDR2: LNHDA, SQIVND (reference sequence).

The chain is built from TRBV5-5 and TRBJ2-7; D ambiguous. The CDR3 sequence is 14 residues long. Per the germline V gene, CDR1 is SGHKS and CDR2 is YYEKEE (reference sequence). The V gene lost 0 bases and the J gene lost 2 bases, with 9 bases spanning the gap. For the CDR3, the DNA is TGTGCCAGCAGCTTGGGACCGATTACCTACGAGCAGTACTTC. Protein: CASSLGPITYEQYF.

This clone was counted once. The chain uses TRBV7-9 and TRBJ2-5; TRBD2 aligns across 14 bases. The CDR3 runs to 14 residues. Trimming took 4 bases from V and 8 from J; bases not matched to a gene: 3. Germline values: CDR1 SEHNR, CDR2 FQNEAQ (reference sequence). CDR3 bases: TGTGCCAGCAGCTCGGGACTAGCGGGAGAAACCCAGTACTTC. Protein sequence: CASSSGLAGETQYF.

The chain couples TRBV4-3 to TRBJ1-2; the D is unclear. This CDR3 is 13 amino acids long. V shed 0 bases and J shed 6 bases, with 8 bases lying between them. Germline V gene data show CDR1 as LGHNA and CDR2 as YSLEER. The CDR3 region is CASSQEVQHGYTF. CDR3 in DNA: TGCGCCAGCAGCCAAGAGGTACAACATGGCTACACCTTC.

The V and J genes are TRBV12-5 and TRBJ1-4; 9 bases match TRBD1. This CDR3 spans 16 amino acids. V was pared by 1 base and J by 8 bases, with 8 bases of the junction left unmatched. Per germline, CDR1 LGHNT and CDR2 FRNRAP. The CDR3 DNA reads as TGTGCTAGTGGTTTGGCCCCCGGGACAGGGTTGGAAAAACTGTTTTTT. Translated: CASGLAPGTGLEKLFF. The whole variable domain, remainder taken from reference TRBV12-5 and TRBJ1-4, is DARVTQTPRHKVTEMGQEVTMRCQPILGHNTVFWYRQTMMQGLELLAYFRNRAPLDDSGMPKDRFSAEMPDATLATLKIQPSEPRDSAVYFCASGLAPGTGLEKLFFGSGTQLSVL.

The chain joins TRBV19 to TRBJ2-7, with TRBD2 matching over 7 bases. This CDR3 spans 12 amino acids. Germline V gene data show CDR1 as LNHDA and CDR2 as SQIVND (reference sequence). Germline trimming cut 3 bases from V and 6 bases from J; bases unmatched to any gene: 2. The CDR3 region has the DNA TGTGCCAGTAGTATGGGAGGGACCGAGCAGTACTTC. Residues: CASSMGGTEQYF. Variable domain in full (rest from reference TRBV19 and TRBJ2-7): DGGITQSPKYLFRKEGQNVTLSCEQNLNHDAMYWYRQDPGQGLRLIYYSQIVNDFQKGDIAEGYSVSREKKESFPLTVTSAQKNPTAFYLCASSMGGTEQYFGPGTRLTVT.

V gene TRBV27 combines with J gene TRBJ2-7; 8 bases are shared with TRBD2. This CDR3 comprises 16 residues. The trim removed 4 bases at V and 3 bases at J, leaving 11 bases unmatched. CDR1 is MNHEY and CDR2 is SMNVEV in the germline V gene (reference sequence). CDR3 amino acids: CASSSSAGTRVYEQYF. The CDR3 bases are TGTGCCAGCAGTTCCAGCGCCGGGACTAGAGTCTACGAGCAGTACTTC.

This rearrangement joins TRBV2 to TRBJ1-1; D may be TRBD1 (5 bases). This CDR3 contains 12 residues. From germline, CDR1 is SNHLY and CDR2 FYNNEI. Trimming removed 6 bases from V and 7 bases from J, with 12 bases in between. CDR3 coding DNA: TGTGCCAGCAGGGTAGGGGCATATGAAGCTTTCTTT. Amino acid sequence: CASRVGAYEAFF.

This chain links TRBV4-1 with TRBJ1-2, with D possibly being TRBD1 (6 bases). This CDR3 comprises 15 residues. CDR1 MGHRA and CDR2 YSYEKL come from the germline V gene. The V end was cut by 0 bases, the J end by 6 bases, with 14 bases between. The CDR3 coding sequence is TGCGCCAGCAGCCAAGAAAGGACAGAGCTCGATGGCTACACCTTC. Translation: CASSQERTELDGYTF.

The genes are TRBV30 and TRBJ2-3; the match to TRBD2 covers 13 bases. The CDR3 has 15 residues. Germline V gene sequence: CDR1 GTSNPN, CDR2 SVGIG (reference sequence). Losses at the gene ends were 3 bases for V and 8 bases for J; bases not matched to a gene: 8. CDR3 coding DNA: TGTGCCTGGAGGTTACTAGCGGGGGGGGAAGGTACGCAGTATTTT. This sequence encodes CAWRLLAGGEGTQYF.

In regard to this clone: Mismatch with germline at one junction end may stem from a read error. The chain has TRBV28 and TRBJ1-1, with 8 bases that match TRBD1. The CDR3 consists of 14 residues. Germline loops: CDR1 MDHEN, CDR2 SYDVKM. Here the CDR3 reads CASRLLTGATETFF. The CDR3 DNA sequence: TGTGCCAGCAGACTCTTGACAGGGGCAACTGAAACTTTCTTT.

This rearrangement joins TRBV5-4 to TRBJ1-1, with D hard to call. Between the trimmed V and J ends, which lost 4 bases and 7 bases, there was a span of 14 bases. The CDR3 loop spans 13 amino acids. Germline V gene data show CDR1 as SGHNT and CDR2 as YYREEE (reference sequence). The CDR3 DNA reads TGTGCCAGCAGCCCTCTCATAGGAGATGAAGCTTTCTTT. The encoded protein is CASSPLIGDEAFF. The full variable domain, its missing parts supplied by reference TRBV5-4 and TRBJ1-1, is ETGVTQSPTHLIKTRGQQVTLRCSSQSGHNTVSWYQQALGQGPQFIFQYYREEENGRGNFPPRFSGLQFPNYSSELNVNALELDDSALYLCASSPLIGDEAFFGQGTRLTVV.

The chain uses TRBV2 and TRBJ2-7, with D maybe TRBD1 (6 bases). The V and J ends lost 7 bases and 1 base respectively, with 14 bases between them. Per germline, CDR1 SNHLY and CDR2 FYNNEI. The CDR3 extends over 14 amino acids. In DNA form, the CDR3 reads TGTGCCAGCATCCGGGACAACCTATCCTACGAGCAGTACTTC. This codes for CASIRDNLSYEQYF.

A word on this clone: At one end, the junction sequence differs from germline, possibly due to a read error. The genes are TRBV27 and TRBJ1-2; D unresolved. The CDR3 runs to 13 residues. The germline CDR1 and CDR2 sequences are MNHEY and SMNVEV (reference sequence). The CDR3 region is CASSLSPGYGYTF. The CDR3 DNA sequence: TGTGCCAGCAGTCTATCTCCGGGCTATGGCTACACCTTC.

The rearrangement links TRBV28 to TRBJ2-7, with TRBD1 identical over 8 bases. CDR1 and CDR2 (germline): MDHEN, SYDVKM. There are 13 residues in the CDR3. Unmatched junction bases numbered 7, after V lost 6 bases and J lost 6 bases. The CDR3 here is CASRGQVLSEQYF. DNA for the CDR3: TGTGCCAGCAGGGGACAGGTCTTGAGCGAGCAGTACTTC.

The genes are TRBV11-2 and TRBJ1-1; no clear D gene. In germline, CDR1 is SGHAT, CDR2 FQNNGV. V lost 5 bases and J lost 2, with 6 bases in between. This CDR3 is built from 12 residues. CDR3 sequence (DNA): TGTGCCAGCAGCCTAAGCAACACTGAAGCTTTCTTT. Encoded protein: CASSLSNTEAFF.

The CDR3 coding sequence is TGTGCCAGCAGAGGACAGGGGAGGAAAGAGCAGTACTTC. Translating it yields CASRGQGRKEQYF. This chain connects TRBV28 to TRBJ2-7, with 9 bases that match TRBD1. Germline values: CDR1 MDHEN, CDR2 SYDVKM. CDR3 length equals 13 residues. The J segment lost 7 bases and the V segment lost 6 bases, leaving 7 bases of the junction unmatched.

The chain carries TRBV5-5 and TRBJ1-1; tentatively, D is TRBD1 (5 bases). V gave up 4 bases and J gave up 3 bases, with 7 bases separating them. The CDR3 has 12 amino acids. Germline V CDR1 and CDR2: SGHKS, YYEKEE (reference sequence). This CDR3 is CASSQQDTEAFF. As DNA, the CDR3 is TGTGCCAGCAGCCAACAGGACACTGAAGCTTTCTTT.

The rearrangement links TRBV27 to TRBJ1-1; D not resolved. Looked up from germline, CDR1 is MNHEY and CDR2 is SMNVEV (reference sequence). V was shortened by 4 bases and J by 1 base, with 10 bases between the two germline ends. CDR3 length: 14 residues. Here the CDR3 reads CASSWSGSNTEAFF. The DNA of the CDR3 is TGTGCCAGCAGTTGGTCAGGCTCGAACACTGAAGCTTTCTTT.

V is TRBV19 and J is TRBJ2-7; 9 bases fit TRBD1. CDR3 length: 14 residues. Trimming removed 4 bases from V and 6 bases from J; junction bases left unmatched: 7. Germline values: CDR1 LNHDA, CDR2 SQIVND (reference sequence). This CDR3 is CASSTPGQGVEQYF. CDR3 sequence (DNA): TGTGCCAGTAGTACCCCGGGACAGGGAGTCGAGCAGTACTTC.

J is TRBJ1-5 and V is TRBV19, with no clear D. The CDR3 length is 15 residues. Per germline, CDR1 LNHDA and CDR2 SQIVND (reference sequence). Trimming pared 10 bases from V and 1 base from J, leaving 17 bases between. The chain's CDR3 is CATRTQGASNQPQHF. Here the CDR3 DNA reads TGTGCCACTCGGACCCAAGGAGCGAGCAATCAGCCCCAGCATTTT.